A selection of T cell receptor beta chains follows, all from one sample in a study of vaccination and CD4 T cells after COVID-19. TCRdb independently ran MiXCR on the PCR reads; one entry per CDR3 protein. The table records roughly 22,000 distinct CDR3 sequences, less than 70% of them present only once. What these receptors recognize is not known. The source material was CD4+ T cells from blood, cultured in vitro. These receptors came from a human donor who had recovered from COVID-19. Both conserved end residues are part of each CDR3. Fields, in order: V gene, clone size, J gene, D gene, CDR3 protein, CDR3 DNA. D genes are given only for firm matches. Size tells how often a clone was seen (once, few, many) or the class of an expanded clone, and some rows leave it out.

TRBV20-1	few	TRBJ1-6	NA	CSAERRITRGNSPLHF	TGCAGTGCCGAGCGTAGAATCACCCGGGGGAATTCACCCCTCCACTTT
TRBV6-1	few	TRBJ1-1	NA	CASSDPTGVGNTEAFF	TGTGCCAGCAGTGATCCGACAGGAGTTGGAAACACTGAAGCTTTCTTT
TRBV12-3/TRBV12-4	NA	TRBJ2-7	NA	CASSLTGWAYEQYF	TGTGCCAGCAGTTTAACAGGGTGGGCCTACGAGCAGTACTTC
TRBV20-1	NA	TRBJ1-5	NA	CSASRGRAGGNQPQHF	TGCAGTGCCTCCCGGGGCAGGGCTGGGGGAAATCAGCCCCAGCATTTT
TRBV7-3	NA	TRBJ2-5	TRBD1	CASSLMGRGLETQYF	TGTGCCAGCAGCTTAATGGGCAGGGGGCTAGAGACCCAGTACTTC
TRBV7-3	NA	TRBJ1-2	NA	CASSPGLEGGYTF	TGTGCCAGCAGCCCGGGTCTTGAGGGTGGCTACACCTTC
TRBV7-7	NA	TRBJ2-2	TRBD2	CASSLRTSGPNTGELFF	TGTGCCAGCAGCCTGCGGACTAGCGGACCGAACACCGGGGAGCTGTTTTTT
TRBV11-2	NA	TRBJ2-3	TRBD1	CASSQGAGDTQYF	TGTGCCAGCAGTCAGGGGGCGGGAGATACGCAGTATTTT
TRBV7-9	few	TRBJ1-2	NA	CASAHAGRDSGYTF	TGTGCCAGCGCCCACGCAGGAAGGGATTCTGGCTACACCTTC
TRBV15	NA	TRBJ1-4	NA	CATSRGQVGEKLFF	TGTGCCACCAGCAGAGGGCAAGTAGGGGAAAAACTGTTTTTT
TRBV7-8	few	TRBJ2-5	TRBD2	CASSPGTSYHQYF	TGTGCCAGCAGCCCAGGGACTAGTTATCACCAGTACTTC
TRBV12-3/TRBV12-4	NA	TRBJ2-2	NA	CASSFQGSNTGELFF	TGTGCCAGCAGCTTTCAGGGGTCGAACACCGGGGAGCTGTTTTTT
TRBV19	once	TRBJ2-3	TRBD1	CASSKGQGRDTQYF	TGTGCCAGTAGTAAGGGACAGGGTAGAGATACGCAGTATTTT
TRBV30	NA	TRBJ1-1	NA	CAWKMLREGKAFF	TGTGCCTGGAAAATGCTCAGGGAGGGGAAGGCTTTCTTT
TRBV24-1	few	TRBJ1-5	NA	CATGDGTNGNQPQHF	TGTGCCACCGGCGACGGGACAAATGGGAATCAGCCCCAGCATTTT
TRBV28	NA	TRBJ2-4	NA	CASSTPGQAKNIQYF	TGTGCCAGCAGTACCCCTGGGCAAGCCAAAAACATTCAGTACTTC
TRBV6-5	NA	TRBJ2-7	TRBD2	CASSYSREGSYEQYF	TGTGCCAGCAGTTACTCGCGGGAGGGGTCCTACGAGCAGTACTTC
TRBV6-1	NA	TRBJ1-1	NA	CASRWEGVGNTEAFF	TGTGCCAGCAGATGGGAGGGGGTGGGGAACACTGAAGCTTTCTTT
TRBV27	NA	TRBJ1-1	NA	CASSLISSKTEAFF	TGTGCCAGCAGTTTAATCTCCTCAAAGACTGAAGCTTTCTTT
TRBV7-2	NA	TRBJ2-7	TRBD2	CASSLLRASPLAGATGEQYF	TGTGCCAGCAGCTTACTGAGGGCATCTCCGCTAGCGGGAGCGACTGGAGAGCAGTACTTC
TRBV7-2	NA	TRBJ1-2	NA	CASSLDPGYGYTF	TGTGCCAGCAGCTTAGATCCGGGGTATGGCTACACCTTC
TRBV4-2	NA	TRBJ1-6	NA	CASSQEGTARGNNSPLHF	TGTGCCAGCAGCCAAGAGGGTACAGCTCGGGGGAATAATTCACCCCTCCACTTT
TRBV5-1	NA	TRBJ2-7	NA	CASSLSAGQPYEQYF	TGCGCCAGCAGCTTGTCAGCGGGACAGCCCTACGAGCAGTACTTC
TRBV29-1	NA	TRBJ1-1	NA	CSVGNPNTEAFF	TGCAGCGTGGGGAACCCGAACACTGAAGCTTTCTTT